A single sample is the source of the 9 T cell receptor beta chains below, sequenced in a study of T-cell memory formation after mild COVID-19. TCRdb independently ran MiXCR on the 5' RACE reads; one entry per CDR3 protein. The table shows roughly 450,000 distinct CDR3 sequences, with over 15% occurring only once. Sequencing was done on a sample of PBMCs or a T cell subset sorted from them (not recorded which). All receptors derive from an adult woman who had mild COVID-19 (a few samples of this study predate the infection). Cell type and time point are not known.

The V call is TRBV11-2, the J call TRBJ2-7; 8 bases map to TRBD2. CDR3 length: 15 residues. V lost 2 bases and J lost 2; bases outside the gene matches: 5. Per germline, CDR1 SGHAT and CDR2 FQNNGV. The CDR3, as DNA: TGTGCCAGCAGCTTATCTGGGGGACTAGCCTACGAGCAGTACTTC. It specifies CASSLSGGLAYEQYF.

This clonotype was found a few times. The chain couples TRBV4-1 to TRBJ1-1, with 7 bases identical to TRBD1. The CDR3 sequence is 16 residues long. Germline V gene sequence: CDR1 MGHRA, CDR2 YSYEKL. J was trimmed by 3 bases and V by 3 bases; bases with no gene match: 10. The CDR3, as DNA: TGCGCCAGCAGCCACCCAGAAGGGGGCCCATACACTGAAGCTTTCTTT. Its protein product is CASSHPEGGPYTEAFF.

V gene TRBV5-1 combines with J gene TRBJ1-2; perhaps TRBD1 as D (5 bases). The CDR3 sequence is 13 residues long. Looked up from germline, CDR1 is SGHRS and CDR2 is YFSETQ. V gave up 9 bases and J gave up 3 bases, with 15 bases separating them. Here the CDR3 reads CATSRDGDYGYTF. CDR3 coding DNA: TGCGCCACCTCCCGGGACGGAGACTATGGCTACACCTTC.

J is TRBJ2-1 and V is TRBV20-1; 12 bases align to TRBD2. V lost 5 bases and J lost 9; bases outside the gene matches: 14. In germline, CDR1 is DFQATT, CDR2 SNEGSKA (reference sequence). The CDR3 spans 16 residues. The CDR3 sequence is CSARPSGRGVLGEQFF. CDR3 bases: TGCAGTGCTCGCCCTAGCGGGAGGGGGGTCTTGGGTGAGCAGTTCTTC.

This clonotype has just a few counts. The V call is TRBV6-1, the J call TRBJ1-1; D remains unclear. This CDR3 has 14 residues. Trimming left V 2 bases short and J 5 bases short, with 12 bases between. The V gene's germline CDR1 is MNHNS and CDR2 SASEGT. The CDR3 is CASSERERKTEAFF. In DNA form, the CDR3 reads TGTGCCAGCAGTGAAAGGGAAAGGAAGACTGAAGCTTTCTTT.

The genes are TRBV9 and TRBJ1-2; D remains ambiguous. In germline, CDR1 is SGDLS, CDR2 YYNGEE. The CDR3 totals 15 residues. With 0 bases removed from V and 7 bases from J, the gap between germline ends came to 16 bases. The chain's CDR3 is CASSVGKGVRSGYTF. The CDR3 nucleotides are TGTGCCAGCAGCGTAGGGAAGGGAGTTCGTAGTGGCTACACCTTC. Full variable domain (rest looked up from reference TRBV9 and TRBJ1-2): DSGVTQTPKHLITATGQRVTLRCSPRSGDLSVYWYQQSLDQGLQFLIQYYNGEERAKGNILERFSAQQFPDLHSELNLSSLELGDSALYFCASSVGKGVRSGYTFGSGTRLTVV.

The CDR3: CASSPTERYGYTF. The CDR3, as DNA: TGTGCCAGCAGTCCGACAGAGCGTTATGGCTACACCTTC. The chain combines TRBV12-3 or TRBV12-4 with TRBJ1-2, with a possible D match to TRBD1 (5 bases). V lost 5 bases to trimming and J lost 5 bases, with 12 bases between them. This CDR3 is built from 13 residues.

The chain uses TRBV25-1 and TRBJ2-3, with D tentatively TRBD1 or TRBD2 (6 bases each). Germline lookup yields CDR1 MGHDK and CDR2 SYGVNS. The CDR3 sequence is 13 residues long. Trimming took 7 bases from V and 4 from J, leaving 12 bases between them. The CDR3 reads CASTAGQPDTQYF. The CDR3 nucleotides are TGTGCCAGCACGGCGGGACAACCAGATACGCAGTATTTT.

The rearrangement joins TRBV24-1 to TRBJ2-5; TRBD1 matches 8 bases. After removal of 3 bases from V and 4 bases from J, the junction contained 6 bases not matched to a gene. This CDR3 has 15 residues. Germline values: CDR1 KGHDR, CDR2 SFDVKD. CDR3 in DNA: TGTGCCACCAGTGATCCCCAGGGGGCCGGAGAGACCCAGTACTTC. Translating gives CATSDPQGAGETQYF.